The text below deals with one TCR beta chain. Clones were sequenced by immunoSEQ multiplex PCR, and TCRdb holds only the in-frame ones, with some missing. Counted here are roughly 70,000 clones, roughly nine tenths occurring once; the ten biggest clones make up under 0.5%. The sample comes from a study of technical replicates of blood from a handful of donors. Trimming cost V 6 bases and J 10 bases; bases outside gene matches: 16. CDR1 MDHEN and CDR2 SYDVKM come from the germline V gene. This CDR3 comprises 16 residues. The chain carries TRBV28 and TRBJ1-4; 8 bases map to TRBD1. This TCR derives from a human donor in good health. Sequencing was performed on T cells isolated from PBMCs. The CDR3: CASSRPGQGSGGKLFF. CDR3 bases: TGTGCCAGCAGCCGCCCAGGACAGGGTTCGGGCGGAAAACTGTTTTTT.